The 5 T cell receptor beta chains reported below all come from one sample, sequenced in a study of CD8 T cells in Susac syndrome. RNA was extracted with the RNeasy kit, and a quantity of about 0.45 to 1 ug was reverse transcribed using random hexamers. MiXCR, applied by TCRdb to the immunoSEQ multiplex PCR reads, yields one record per CDR3 protein. The sample records under 200,000 distinct CDR3 sequences, 95% being singletons. Sample: CD8+ T cells from PBMCs. All receptors derive from a human donor with Susac syndrome.

CDR3 bases: TGTGCCAGTAGTCCATCGGGACAGGGTTATGGCTACACCTTC. This encodes CASSPSGQGYGYTF. The chain couples TRBV19 to TRBJ1-2; 9 bases agree with TRBD1. V was clipped by 5 bases and J by 5 bases; unmatched bases: 6. Germline-derived CDR1 and CDR2 are LNHDA and SQIVND (reference sequence). The CDR3 consists of 14 residues.

The chain combines TRBV30 with TRBJ1-1, with a tentative D call TRBD1 (5 bases). This CDR3 spans 11 amino acids. With 3 bases removed from V and 6 bases from J, the gap between germline ends came to 8 bases. Germline V CDR1 and CDR2: GTSNPN, SVGIG (reference sequence). CDR3 in DNA: TGTGCCTGGAGCCAGGGCTCTGAAGCTTTCTTT. This gives the protein CAWSQGSEAFF.

The rearrangement joins TRBV6-1 to TRBJ2-3, with D tentatively TRBD2 (7 bases). Per germline, CDR1 MNHNS and CDR2 SASEGT. CDR3 size: 18 residues. V was cut by 7 bases and J by 4 bases, with 27 bases left in between. The CDR3: CASTLSPPSGGIADTQYF. DNA for the CDR3: TGTGCCAGCACCTTATCCCCTCCCTCGGGGGGCATAGCAGATACGCAGTATTTT.

CDR3 sequence (DNA): TGTGCCAGCAGCTTAGCTGGGGAACAGCCCCAGCATTTT. This encodes CASSLAGEQPQHF. This chain joins TRBV7-9 and TRBJ1-5, with D uncertain. Trimming left V 0 bases short and J 7 bases short, with 7 bases between. The CDR3 has 13 residues. Germline CDR1 reads SEHNR; CDR2 reads FQNEAQ (reference sequence).

The chain combines TRBV2 with TRBJ2-1, with 10 bases identical to TRBD2. The V gene end was trimmed by 8 bases and the J gene end by 4 bases; junction bases not matched to a gene: 5. The CDR3 is 14 residues long. Germline V gene data show CDR1 as SNHLY and CDR2 as FYNNEI. DNA of the CDR3: TGTGCCAGCGCACTAGCGGGAAAGTACAATGAGCAGTTCTTC. Protein: CASALAGKYNEQFF.